What follows describes a single T cell receptor (beta chain). Here immunoSEQ multiplex PCR was the method, and the copy in TCRdb shows in-frame clones only, minus some. The data show approximately 63,000 clones, with 85% to 90% seen just once and 15% to 20% held by the top ten. The Seattle site enrolled patients during active infection and followed them longitudinally. This sample is drawn from a study of blood T cell repertoires in COVID-19. Whole-study context: Acute and convalescent COVID-19 samples came from the United States, Italy and Spain.

Germline assignment: CDR1 GTSNPN and CDR2 SVGIG (reference sequence). Deletions cut 2 bases from V and 5 bases from J, with 7 bases between. CDR3 length equals 12 residues. The rearrangement links TRBV30 to TRBJ2-1, with a weak D call TRBD1 (6 bases). Sequenced material: peripheral blood. The clonotype originates from an older woman with COVID-19, enrolled during active disease. CDR3: CAWSTGNNEQFF. As DNA, the CDR3 is TGTGCCTGGAGTACAGGGAACAATGAGCAGTTCTTC.